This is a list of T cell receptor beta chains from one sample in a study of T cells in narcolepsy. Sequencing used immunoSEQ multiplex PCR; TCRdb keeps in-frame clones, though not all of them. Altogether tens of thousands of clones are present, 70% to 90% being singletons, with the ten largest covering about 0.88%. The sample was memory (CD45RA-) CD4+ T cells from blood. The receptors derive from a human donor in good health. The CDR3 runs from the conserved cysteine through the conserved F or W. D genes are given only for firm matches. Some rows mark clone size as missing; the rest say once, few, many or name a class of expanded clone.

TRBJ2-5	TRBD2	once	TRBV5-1	TGCGCCAGCGAGCGGGGGGGCCTTCTAGGAGAGACCCAGTACTTC	CASERGGLLGETQYF
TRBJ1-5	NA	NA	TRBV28	TGTGCCAGCAGTACCCCAGACAGCGGAGATCAGCCCCAGCATTTT	CASSTPDSGDQPQHF
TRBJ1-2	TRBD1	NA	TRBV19	TGTGCCAGTAGTATAATGCCGGGACAGACATCTAACTATGGCTACACCTTC	CASSIMPGQTSNYGYTF
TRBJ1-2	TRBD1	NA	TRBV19	TGTGCCAGTAGTCTATCGACAGGGGTTGATGGCTACACCTTC	CASSLSTGVDGYTF
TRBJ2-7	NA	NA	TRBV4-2	TGTGCCAGCAGCCCAGGCGGGGGCGGGTACGAGCAGTACTTC	CASSPGGGGYEQYF
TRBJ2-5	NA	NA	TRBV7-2	TGTGCCAGCAGCCCAGCTGTGGGGACCCAGTACTTC	CASSPAVGTQYF
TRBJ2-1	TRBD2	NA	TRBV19	TGTGCCAGTAGTGGAGCGGGAACCTCCTACAATGAGCAGTTCTTC	CASSGAGTSYNEQFF
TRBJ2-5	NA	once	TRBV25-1	TGTGCCAGCAGTGAACGAGACGGGGGTTACCAAGAGACCCAGTACTTC	CASSERDGGYQETQYF
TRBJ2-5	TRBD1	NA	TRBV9	TGTGCCAGCAGCGTAGAGGTGCACCAGGGGGAGCAGTACTTC	CASSVEVHQGEQYF
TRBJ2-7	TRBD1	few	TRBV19	TGTGCCAGCGGGACAGGCCTTTTGAACGAGCAGTACTTC	CASGTGLLNEQYF
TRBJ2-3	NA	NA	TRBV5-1	TGCGCCAGCAGCTTAGGAGAAGGTCGGCGAGATACGCAGTATTTT	CASSLGEGRRDTQYF
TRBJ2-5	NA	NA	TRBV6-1	TGTGCCAGTGGAAGGGAGACCCAGTACTTC	CASGRETQYF
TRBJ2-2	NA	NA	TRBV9	TGTGCCAGCAGCTCTACTCAGGGTCGCACCGGGGAGCTGTTTTTT	CASSSTQGRTGELFF
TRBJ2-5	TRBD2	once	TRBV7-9	TGTGCCAGCAGCCCCACTTTGGGGGGAGGGGAGACCCAGTACTTC	CASSPTLGGGETQYF
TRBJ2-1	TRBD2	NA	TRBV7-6	TGTGCCAGCAGCTTAGCTGCGGGGGGGCCGAACCGTCAGTTCTTC	CASSLAAGGPNRQFF
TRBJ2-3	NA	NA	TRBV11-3	TGTGCCAGCAGCTTATCAAGAACGGCAGATACGCAGTATTTT	CASSLSRTADTQYF
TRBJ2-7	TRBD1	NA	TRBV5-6	TGTGCCAGCAGGGCACAGGGGGCGTCCTACGAGCAGTACTTC	CASRAQGASYEQYF
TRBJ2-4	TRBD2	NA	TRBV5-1	TGCGCCAGCAGCGCGGAGTGGGGACTATCAAACATTCAGTACTTC	CASSAEWGLSNIQYF
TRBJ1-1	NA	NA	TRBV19	TGTGCCAGTAGTGGAGGCAGGGTCACTGAAGCTTTCTTT	CASSGGRVTEAFF
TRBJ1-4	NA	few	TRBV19	TGTGCCAGTAGTGAAGGTTTCCCGAATGAAAAACTGTTTTTT	CASSEGFPNEKLFF
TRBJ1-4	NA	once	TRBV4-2	TGTGCCAGCAGCCAAGGACAGGATAATGAAAAACTGTTTTTT	CASSQGQDNEKLFF
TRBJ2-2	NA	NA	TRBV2	TGTGCCAGCAGTGACAGGGGGAGGGAGACCGGGGAGCTGTTTTTT	CASSDRGRETGELFF
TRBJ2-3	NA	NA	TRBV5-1	TGCGCCAGCAGCCTGAGAGGACTGGGCACAGATACGCAGTATTTT	CASSLRGLGTDTQYF
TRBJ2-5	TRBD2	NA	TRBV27	TGTGCCAGCAGTTTAATCTGGTTAGCGGGGGCACCGGTAGAGACCCAGTACTTC	CASSLIWLAGAPVETQYF
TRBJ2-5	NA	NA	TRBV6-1	TGTGCCAGCAGCCCCGAGCGCGGTACAGGGACCCAGTACTTC	CASSPERGTGTQYF
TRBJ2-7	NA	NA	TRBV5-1	TGCGCCAGCAGCTCCCTTAGCTCCTACGAGCAGTACTTC	CASSSLSSYEQYF
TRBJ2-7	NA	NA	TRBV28	TGTGCCAGCAGTTTTCGGGCGTTTCGATCCTACGAGCAGTACTTC	CASSFRAFRSYEQYF
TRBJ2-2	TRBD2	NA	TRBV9	TGTGCCAGCAGCGCCCTTAGCGGGGGGGCTACCGGGGAGCTGTTTTTT	CASSALSGGATGELFF
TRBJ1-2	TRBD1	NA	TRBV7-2	TGTGCCAGCAGCTTAATGACAGGGGAAGGCTACACCTTC	CASSLMTGEGYTF
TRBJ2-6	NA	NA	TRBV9	TGTGCCAGCAACCCGGTGGGGGCTTCAGGGGCCAACGTCCTGACTTTC	CASNPVGASGANVLTF
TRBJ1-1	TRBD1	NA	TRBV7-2	TGTGCCAGCAGGTTACAGACAGGGTTGGTCACTGAAGCTTTCTTT	CASRLQTGLVTEAFF
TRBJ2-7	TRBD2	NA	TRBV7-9	TGTGCCAGCAGCTTACCGTCTAGCGGGAGTCATAGCTACGAGCAGTACTTC	CASSLPSSGSHSYEQYF
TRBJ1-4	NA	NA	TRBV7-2	TGTGCCAGCAGCTTAGCTCGTGGACGGCCGTTTTTT	CASSLARGRPFF
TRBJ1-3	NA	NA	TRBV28	TGTGCCAGCAGTAAGCAAACGAACACCATATATTTT	CASSKQTNTIYF
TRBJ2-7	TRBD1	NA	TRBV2	TGTGCCAGCGAAGATTTCCGGGACAGGGGGAGTGAGCAGTACTTC	CASEDFRDRGSEQYF
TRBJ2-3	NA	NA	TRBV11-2	TGTGCCAGCAGCTTAGTCCCGGATACGCAGTATTTT	CASSLVPDTQYF
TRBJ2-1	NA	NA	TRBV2	TGTGCCAGCAGGGATCAGGGTGGCCCCTACAATGAGCAGTTCTTC	CASRDQGGPYNEQFF
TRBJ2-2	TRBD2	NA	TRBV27	TGTGCCAGCAGTTTAAGGGTGACTAGCGATTTGGCCGGGGAGCTGTTTTTT	CASSLRVTSDLAGELFF
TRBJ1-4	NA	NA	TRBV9	TGTGCCAGCAGCCCGTCCACCGATATGGGTGAAAAACTGTTTTTT	CASSPSTDMGEKLFF
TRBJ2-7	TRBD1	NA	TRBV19	TGTGCCAGTAGCTACAGGGGGAGGAACGAGCAGTACTTC	CASSYRGRNEQYF
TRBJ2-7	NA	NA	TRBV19	TGTGCCAGTAGTGGTCGGGAGTCCCCCTCCTACGAGCAGTACTTC	CASSGRESPSYEQYF
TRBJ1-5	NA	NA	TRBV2	TGTGCCAGCGAGGAACAGGGAAGGGGTTATAGCAATCAGCCCCAGCATTTT	CASEEQGRGYSNQPQHF
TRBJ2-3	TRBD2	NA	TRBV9	TGCGCCAGCAGCGTAGAGGCGGGGGTTAGCACAGATACGCAGTATTTT	CASSVEAGVSTDTQYF
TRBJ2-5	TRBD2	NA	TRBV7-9	TGTGCCAGCAGCTTTCGGGAGGGCCTGCTTGGGACCCAGTACTTC	CASSFREGLLGTQYF
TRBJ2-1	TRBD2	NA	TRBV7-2	TGTGCCAGCAGCTTCACTCAGCAGACTAGCGGGAAAGGCTACAATGAGCAGTTCTTC	CASSFTQQTSGKGYNEQFF
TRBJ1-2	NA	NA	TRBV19	TGTGCCAGTACCTCCAGGTATGGCTACACCTTC	CASTSRYGYTF
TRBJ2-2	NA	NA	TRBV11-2	TGTGCCAGCAGCTTAGGATCGGCCCTCACCGGGGAGCTGTTTTTT	CASSLGSALTGELFF
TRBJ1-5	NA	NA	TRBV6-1	TGTGCCAGCTGGGGACACCGAGAGAATCAGCCCCAGCATTTT	CASWGHRENQPQHF
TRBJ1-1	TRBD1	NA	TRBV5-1	TGCGCCAGCAGCCCGAGACCGGGACAGGGGATCACTGAAGCTTTCTTT	CASSPRPGQGITEAFF
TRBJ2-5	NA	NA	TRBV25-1	TGTGCCAGCAGCCCTCCTGGAACAGGGTCGGAGACCCAGTACTTC	CASSPPGTGSETQYF
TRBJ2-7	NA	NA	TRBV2	TGTGCCAGCAGTGAGGACAGAACCTACGAGCAGTACTTC	CASSEDRTYEQYF
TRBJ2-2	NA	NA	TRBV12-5	TGTGCTAGTGGTTTAGGGCAGTGGGGCACCGGGGAGCTGTTTTTT	CASGLGQWGTGELFF
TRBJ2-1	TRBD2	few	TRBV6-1	TGTGCCAGCAGTTTTCTCCCGGGACTAGACAATGAGCAGTTCTTC	CASSFLPGLDNEQFF